The rows below give T cell receptor beta chains drawn from one sample of a study of blood T cell repertoires in COVID-19. Profiled with immunoSEQ multiplex PCR; TCRdb holds only in-frame clones, not every one. The table has about 100,000 clones, around 90% seen once. The sequenced material came from peripheral blood. The receptor set was obtained from a woman aged 45-65 years with COVID-19, enrolled during active disease. Each CDR3 is given with its conserved first and last residue. The D gene is left open where the match is weak. Size is omitted from some rows. Given values are once, few, many or a class for expanded clones.

clone size: once; J gene: TRBJ2-1; V gene: TRBV24-1; D gene: NA; CDR3 DNA: TGTGCCACCAGTGACCCGACTAGGTCCCCCAATGAGCAGTTCTTC; CDR3 protein: CATSDPTRSPNEQFF
clone size: NA; J gene: TRBJ2-1; V gene: TRBV3-1/TRBV3-2; D gene: TRBD2; CDR3 DNA: TGTGCCAGCAGCCAACGTAGCGGGGGGGCCAATGAGCAGTTCTTC; CDR3 protein: CASSQRSGGANEQFF
clone size: NA; J gene: TRBJ2-7; V gene: TRBV5-6; D gene: NA; CDR3 DNA: TGTGCCAGCAGCGGGGCGGACAGAAGCTCCTACGAGCAGTACTTC; CDR3 protein: CASSGADRSSYEQYF
clone size: NA; J gene: TRBJ1-6; V gene: TRBV3-1/TRBV3-2; D gene: NA; CDR3 DNA: TGTGCCAGCAGCCACGAGGCGCGGGTTCGTCCCCTCCACTTT; CDR3 protein: CASSHEARVRPLHF
clone size: NA; J gene: TRBJ1-4; V gene: TRBV25-1; D gene: TRBD1; CDR3 DNA: TGTGCCAGCAGTGCTCCCCCGGGACAGGGGGAAGAAAAACTGTTTTTT; CDR3 protein: CASSAPPGQGEEKLFF
clone size: NA; J gene: TRBJ2-1; V gene: TRBV11-3; D gene: TRBD1; CDR3 DNA: TGTGCCAGCAGCTTAGTTGGACAGGGGGCATATGAGCAGTTCTTC; CDR3 protein: CASSLVGQGAYEQFF
clone size: NA; J gene: TRBJ2-1; V gene: TRBV3-1/TRBV3-2; D gene: TRBD2; CDR3 DNA: TGTGCCAGCAGCTCCGGGACTATGGGTGAGCAGTTCTTC; CDR3 protein: CASSSGTMGEQFF
clone size: NA; J gene: TRBJ1-5; V gene: TRBV19; D gene: NA; CDR3 DNA: TGTGCCAGTAGTATTATCCCCGGGGGGAATCAGCCCCAGCATTTT; CDR3 protein: CASSIIPGGNQPQHF
clone size: once; J gene: TRBJ2-2; V gene: TRBV5-1; D gene: TRBD1; CDR3 DNA: TGCGCCAGCAGCCCGGGACAGTCGAACACCGGGGAGCTGTTTTTT; CDR3 protein: CASSPGQSNTGELFF
clone size: NA; J gene: TRBJ2-5; V gene: TRBV2; D gene: NA; CDR3 DNA: TGTGCCAGCAGTGATCAGGCCGCCCAGTACTTC; CDR3 protein: CASSDQAAQYF
clone size: NA; J gene: TRBJ2-7; V gene: TRBV6-5; D gene: TRBD1; CDR3 DNA: TGTGCCAGCAGTTACGAGACAGGGGATGAGCAGTACTTC; CDR3 protein: CASSYETGDEQYF